What follows describes a single TCR beta chain. Different DNA sequences within this sample yield the same CDR3. Unmatched junction bases numbered 5, after V lost 3 bases and J lost 4 bases. CDR1 is MNHNS, CDR2 SASEGT, per germline. The CDR3 sequence is 14 residues long. The record originates from a study of blood T cell repertoires in COVID-19. About the study: Researchers got acute and convalescent COVID-19 samples from the United States, Italy and Spain. T cells, B-cell-depleted T cells, or PBMCs supplied cDNA or gDNA.

Original handling: How many nucleated cells were present was estimated from reference gene primer amplification. Only in-frame clones appear in the TCRdb table, and some are missing; sequencing was by immunoSEQ multiplex PCR. V and J calls and clone size come straight from that table; D and trimming were deduced from the DNA. The table records hundreds of thousands of clones, around 90% of them present only once. The specimen sequenced was peripheral blood. The clonotype originates from a man in his sixties who had recovered from COVID-19. The J gene is TRBJ1-2, the V gene TRBV6-1; 7 bases fit TRBD1. CDR3: CASSEEGATYGYTF. CDR3 DNA sequence: TGTGCCAGCAGTGAGGAGGGGGCGACCTATGGCTACACCTTC.